This T cell receptor (beta chain) was captured in a study of cytomegalovirus exposure and HLA in healthy donors. Trimming stripped 1 base from V and 7 bases from J, with 7 bases between. The germline CDR1 and CDR2 sequences are SGHVS and FNYEAQ. The CDR3 extends over 12 amino acids. Both 60 Vbeta primers and 13 Jbeta primers went into the PCR. Clones were sequenced by immunoSEQ multiplex PCR, and TCRdb holds only the in-frame ones, with some missing. The sample has around 130,000 clones; around three quarters are singletons. The specimen sequenced was PBMCs. This receptor was obtained from a man aged 18 to 30 in good health and CMV-seropositive. The genes are TRBV7-6 and TRBJ2-5, with unresolved D. In DNA, the CDR3 is TGTGCCAGCAGCTTAGGGCCTGGGACCCAGTACTTC. This gives the protein CASSLGPGTQYF.